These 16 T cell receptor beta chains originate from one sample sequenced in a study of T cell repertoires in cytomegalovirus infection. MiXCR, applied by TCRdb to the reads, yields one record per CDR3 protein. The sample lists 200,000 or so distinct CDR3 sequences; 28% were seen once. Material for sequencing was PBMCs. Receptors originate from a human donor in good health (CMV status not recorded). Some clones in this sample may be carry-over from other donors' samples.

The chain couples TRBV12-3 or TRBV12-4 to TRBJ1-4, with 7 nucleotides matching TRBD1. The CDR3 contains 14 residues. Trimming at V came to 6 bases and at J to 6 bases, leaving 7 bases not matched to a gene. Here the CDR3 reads CASSPDREDEKLFF. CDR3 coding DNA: TGTGCCAGCAGCCCCGACAGGGAGGATGAAAAACTGTTTTTT.

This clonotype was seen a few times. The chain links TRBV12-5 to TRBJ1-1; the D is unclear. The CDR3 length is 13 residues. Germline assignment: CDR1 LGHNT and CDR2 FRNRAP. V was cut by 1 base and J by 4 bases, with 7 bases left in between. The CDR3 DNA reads TGTGCTAGTGGTTTGGGGATGGGCACTGAAGCTTTCTTT. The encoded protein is CASGLGMGTEAFF.

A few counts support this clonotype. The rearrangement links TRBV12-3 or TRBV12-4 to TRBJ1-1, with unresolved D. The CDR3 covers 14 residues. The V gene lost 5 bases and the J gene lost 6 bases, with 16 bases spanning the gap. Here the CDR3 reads CASSRPEEAAEAFF. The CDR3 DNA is TGTGCCAGCAGTCGTCCAGAAGAGGCTGCTGAAGCTTTCTTT.

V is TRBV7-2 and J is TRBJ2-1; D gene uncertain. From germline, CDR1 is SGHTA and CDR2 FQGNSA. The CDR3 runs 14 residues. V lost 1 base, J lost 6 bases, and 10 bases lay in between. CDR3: CASSLEVTVNEQFF. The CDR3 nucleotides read TGTGCCAGCAGCTTAGAAGTGACGGTCAATGAGCAGTTCTTC.

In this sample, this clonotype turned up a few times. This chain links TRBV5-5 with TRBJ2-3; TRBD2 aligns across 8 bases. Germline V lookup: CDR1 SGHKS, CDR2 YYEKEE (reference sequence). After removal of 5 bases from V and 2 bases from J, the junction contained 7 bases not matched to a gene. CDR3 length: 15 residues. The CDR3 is CASSPGTRITDTQYF. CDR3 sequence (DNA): TGTGCCAGCAGTCCCGGGACTAGAATCACAGATACGCAGTATTTT.

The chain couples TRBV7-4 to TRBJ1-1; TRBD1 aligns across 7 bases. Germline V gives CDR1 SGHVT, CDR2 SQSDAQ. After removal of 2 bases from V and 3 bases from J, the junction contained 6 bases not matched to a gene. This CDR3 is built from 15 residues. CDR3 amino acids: CASSLIGQGDTEAFF. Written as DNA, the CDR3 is TGTGCCAGCAGCTTAATAGGCCAGGGGGACACTGAAGCTTTCTTT.

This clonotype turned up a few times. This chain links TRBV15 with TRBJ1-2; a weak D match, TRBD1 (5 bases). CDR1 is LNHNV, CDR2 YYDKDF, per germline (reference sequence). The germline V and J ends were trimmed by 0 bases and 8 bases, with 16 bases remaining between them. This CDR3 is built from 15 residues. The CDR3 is CATSRDLGGVAGYTF. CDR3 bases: TGTGCCACCAGCAGAGATCTGGGAGGGGTGGCGGGCTACACCTTC.

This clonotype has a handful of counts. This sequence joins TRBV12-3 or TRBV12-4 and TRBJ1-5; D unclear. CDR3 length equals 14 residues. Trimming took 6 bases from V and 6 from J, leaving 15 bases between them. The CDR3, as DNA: TGTGCCAGCAGCCAGACGGGAGCGAGTCAGCCCCAGCATTTT. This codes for CASSQTGASQPQHF.

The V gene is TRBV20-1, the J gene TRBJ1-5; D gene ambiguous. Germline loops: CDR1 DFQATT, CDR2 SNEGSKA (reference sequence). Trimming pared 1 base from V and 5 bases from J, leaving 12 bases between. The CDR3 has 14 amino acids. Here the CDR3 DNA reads TGCAGTGCTAGAGCGAGGGTTTCTGATCAGCCCCAGCATTTT. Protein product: CSARARVSDQPQHF.

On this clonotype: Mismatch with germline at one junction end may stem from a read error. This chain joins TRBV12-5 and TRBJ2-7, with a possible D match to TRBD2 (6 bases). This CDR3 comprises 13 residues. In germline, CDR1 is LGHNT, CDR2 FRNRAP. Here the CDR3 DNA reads TGTGCTAGTGGTTTGGGGGAGGACTACGTGCAGTACTTC. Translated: CASGLGEDYVQYF.

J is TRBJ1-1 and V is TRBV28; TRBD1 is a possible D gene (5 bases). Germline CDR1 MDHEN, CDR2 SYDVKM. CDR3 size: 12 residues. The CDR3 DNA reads TGTGCGGGGGGAGTGGGGGACACTGAAGCTTTCTTT. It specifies CAGGVGDTEAFF.

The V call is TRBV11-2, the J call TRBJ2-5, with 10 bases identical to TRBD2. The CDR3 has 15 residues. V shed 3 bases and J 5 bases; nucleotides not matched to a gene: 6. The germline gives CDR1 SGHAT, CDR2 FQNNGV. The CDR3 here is CASSLSGGAEETQYF. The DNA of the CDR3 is TGTGCCAGCAGCTTGAGCGGGGGGGCCGAGGAGACCCAGTACTTC.

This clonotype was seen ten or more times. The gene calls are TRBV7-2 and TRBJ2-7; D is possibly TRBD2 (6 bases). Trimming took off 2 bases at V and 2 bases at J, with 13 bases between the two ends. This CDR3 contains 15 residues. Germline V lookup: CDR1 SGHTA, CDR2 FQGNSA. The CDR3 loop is CASSLLSGVAYEQYF. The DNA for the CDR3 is TGTGCCAGCAGCTTATTATCGGGGGTAGCCTACGAGCAGTACTTC.

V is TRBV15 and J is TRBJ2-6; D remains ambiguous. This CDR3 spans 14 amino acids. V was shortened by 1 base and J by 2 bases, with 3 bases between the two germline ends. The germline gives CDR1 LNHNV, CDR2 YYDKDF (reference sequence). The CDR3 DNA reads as TGTGCCACCAGCAGAGCAGCTGGGGCCAACGTCCTGACTTTC. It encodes CATSRAAGANVLTF. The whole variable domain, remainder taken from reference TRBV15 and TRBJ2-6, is DAMVIQNPRYQVTQFGKPVTLSCSQTLNHNVMYWYQQKSSQAPKLLFHYYDKDFNNEADTPDNFQSRRPNTSFCFLDIRSPGLGDTAMYLCATSRAAGANVLTFGAGSRLTVL.

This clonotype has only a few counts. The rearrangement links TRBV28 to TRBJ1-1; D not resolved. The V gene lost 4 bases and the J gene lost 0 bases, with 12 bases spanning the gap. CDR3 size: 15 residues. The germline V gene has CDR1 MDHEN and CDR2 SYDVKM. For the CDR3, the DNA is TGTGCCAGCAGTTCCGGGCCAGTCATGAACACTGAAGCTTTCTTT. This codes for CASSSGPVMNTEAFF.

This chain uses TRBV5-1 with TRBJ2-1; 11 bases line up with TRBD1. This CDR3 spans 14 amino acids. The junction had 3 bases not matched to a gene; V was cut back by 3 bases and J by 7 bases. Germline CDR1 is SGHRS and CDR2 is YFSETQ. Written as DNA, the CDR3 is TGCGCCAGCAGCTGGACAGGGGGCCTAAATGAGCAGTTCTTC. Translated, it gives CASSWTGGLNEQFF.